This paragraph reports one T cell receptor (beta chain). Its antigen is as yet unknown. The sample is drawn from a study of blood T cells in healthy people across ages. Study-level points and caveats: Because sorting was not performed, PBMCs prevented conclusive naive versus antigen-experienced comparison. Estimates drawn from one million T cells were deemed to understate diversity.

With a J-beta primer mix and a sample-barcoded 5' primer, a second PCR ran about 7 to 11 cycles. Using its own MiXCR run on the 5' RACE reads, TCRdb lists one record per CDR3 protein. The table shows around 400,000 distinct CDR3 sequences, with about 55% occurring only once. Trimming took 7 bases from V and 0 from J, leaving 13 bases between them. CDR1 and CDR2 (germline): SQVTM, ANQGSEA. This CDR3 spans 14 amino acids. The specimen sequenced was blood. The chain links TRBV29-1 to TRBJ1-5; D unclear. This TCR was recovered from a man aged 55 to 69 in good health. CDR3 in amino acids: CSAAMGNSNQPQHF. CDR3 coding DNA: TGCAGCGCCGCGATGGGGAATAGCAATCAGCCCCAGCATTTT. Filled out from reference TRBV29-1 and TRBJ1-5, the complete variable domain reads SAVISQKPSRDICQRGTSLTIQCQVDSQVTMMFWYRQQPGQSLTLIATANQGSEATYESGFVIDKFPISRPNLTFSTLTVSNMSPEDSSIYLCSAAMGNSNQPQHFGDGTRLSIL.